Listed here is a single T cell receptor beta chain. The V and J ends lost 3 bases and 7 bases respectively, with 10 bases between them. The germline CDR1 and CDR2 sequences are KGHSH and LQKENI. CDR3 length equals 12 residues. One entry per CDR3 protein results from TCRdb running MiXCR on the RT-PCR reads. The sample includes about 700,000 distinct CDR3 sequences, approximately 15% of them seen just once. J is TRBJ2-7 and V is TRBV18; D not resolved. The source is a female donor in good health, serving as a healthy control. Sequenced: memory CD4+ T cells from blood. CDR3 residues: CASSPERREQYF. The CDR3 DNA reads as TGTGCCAGCTCACCCGAGCGCCGAGAGCAGTACTTC.